This TCR beta chain was recorded in a study of vaccination and CD4 T cells after COVID-19. Study-wide background: Each convalescent patient was PCR positive for SARS-CoV-2 on nasal swab; roughly nine cases were mild and one severe. General study findings and limits: Convalescent patients saw a median approximately 90% of their reactive clones show up only after vaccination.

The germline CDR1 and CDR2 sequences are DFQATT and SNEGSKA (reference sequence). Trimming removed 2 bases from V and 5 bases from J, with 14 bases in between. The CDR3 is 14 residues long. This clonotype has more than one count but fewer than ten. Its antigen is unidentified. Cultured CD4+ T cell DNA was sequenced using the Oncomine TCR Beta short-read assay. Researchers extracted genomic DNA from CD4+ T cells that had been cultured. From the PCR reads, TCRdb called clonotypes with MiXCR, one entry per CDR3 protein. In the table there are some 15,000 distinct CDR3 sequences, around a third of which are singletons. Described treatment: approximately nine-day PBMC culture with coronavirus spike peptide pools or control peptides (ViraFEST assay). ViraFEST used peptide pools to expand antigen-specific T cells, then sequenced TCRs.

Sequencing used cultured CD4+ T cells from blood. V and J are TRBV20-1 and TRBJ2-3, with D maybe TRBD1 (6 bases). This TCR was recovered from a human donor with COVID-19. The CDR3 DNA reads TGCAGTGCTAGACTACAGGGTAGTCAAGATACGCAGTATTTT. Protein: CSARLQGSQDTQYF.